Following are 3 T cell receptor beta chains from one sample sequenced in a study of cytomegalovirus exposure and HLA in healthy donors. PCR primers comprised 60 Vbeta and 13 Jbeta primers. Some clones are missing from TCRdb's copy, which holds only in-frame ones; the method was immunoSEQ multiplex PCR. The sample consists of roughly 100,000 clones, around 75% of them appearing once. The specimen was PBMCs. These receptors all come from a man aged 25 to 45 in good health and CMV-seronegative.

V is TRBV5-1 and J is TRBJ2-2; D unclear. From germline, CDR1 is SGHRS and CDR2 YFSETQ. V lost 5 bases and J 0 bases, leaving 11 bases between the germline ends. The CDR3 runs to 15 residues. The CDR3 DNA reads TGCGCCAGCAGTCTGACTCATCCGAACACCGGGGAGCTGTTTTTT. Translating gives CASSLTHPNTGELFF.

This chain uses TRBV2 with TRBJ2-1, with a weak D call TRBD1 (5 bases). The CDR3 contains 15 residues. Looked up from germline, CDR1 is SNHLY and CDR2 is FYNNEI. With 0 bases removed from V and 6 bases from J, the gap between germline ends came to 12 bases. This CDR3 is CASSEAAGIVNEQFF. Written as DNA, the CDR3 is TGTGCCAGCAGTGAAGCGGCAGGGATCGTCAATGAGCAGTTCTTC.

V usage is TRBV4-1 and J usage is TRBJ2-4; a weak D match, TRBD2 (5 bases). The germline V gene has CDR1 MGHRA and CDR2 YSYEKL. V shed 0 bases and J shed 0 bases, with 12 bases lying between them. This CDR3 has 17 amino acids. In DNA form, the CDR3 reads TGCGCCAGCAGCCAAGAGGAGCGGAATCTAGCCAAAAACATTCAGTACTTC. Protein sequence: CASSQEERNLAKNIQYF.